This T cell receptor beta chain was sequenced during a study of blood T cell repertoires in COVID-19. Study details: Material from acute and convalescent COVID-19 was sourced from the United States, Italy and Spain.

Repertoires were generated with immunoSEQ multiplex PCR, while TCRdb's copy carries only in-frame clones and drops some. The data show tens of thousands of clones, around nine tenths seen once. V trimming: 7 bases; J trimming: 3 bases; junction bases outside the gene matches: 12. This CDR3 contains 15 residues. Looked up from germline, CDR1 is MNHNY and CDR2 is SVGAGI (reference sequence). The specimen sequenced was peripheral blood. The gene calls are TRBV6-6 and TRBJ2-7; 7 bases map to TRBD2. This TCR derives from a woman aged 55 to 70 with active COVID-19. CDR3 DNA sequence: TGTGCCAGCACCAGCGGGGCGGCTAACAGCTACGAGCAGTACTTC. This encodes CASTSGAANSYEQYF.